The rows below give T cell receptor beta chains drawn from one sample of a study of T cell responses to AZD1222 COVID-19 vaccine. Repertoires were generated with immunoSEQ multiplex PCR, while TCRdb's copy carries only in-frame clones and drops some. The table lists about 97,000 clones, roughly 88% of them singletons. Source: peripheral blood, taken on day 0 of AZD1222 vaccination. These receptor sequences come from an adult in good health. CDR3s include the opening cysteine and the closing phenylalanine or tryptophan. The D gene is left open where the match is weak. Clone size is not always given. Where it is, it says once, few, many or a class for expanded clones.

d_gene: TRBD2; j_gene: TRBJ2-3; abundance: -; v_gene: TRBV9; CDR3nt: TGTGCCAGCAGCGTAGAGATTAGCGGGGGAGATACGCAGTATTTT; CDR3aa: CASSVEISGGDTQYF
d_gene: TRBD1; j_gene: TRBJ1-2; abundance: -; v_gene: TRBV9; CDR3nt: TGTGCCAGCAGCGTAGCCGGGACAGGGGGAAGCTATGGCTACACCTTC; CDR3aa: CASSVAGTGGSYGYTF
d_gene: -; j_gene: TRBJ1-1; abundance: -; v_gene: TRBV2; CDR3nt: TGTGCCAGCAGTACAACCTCTGAAGCTTTCTTT; CDR3aa: CASSTTSEAFF
d_gene: TRBD2; j_gene: TRBJ2-5; abundance: -; v_gene: TRBV6-5; CDR3nt: TGTGCCAGCAGTTACTCGAGTAGCGGGGTGGAGACCCAGTACTTC; CDR3aa: CASSYSSSGVETQYF
d_gene: -; j_gene: TRBJ2-5; abundance: once; v_gene: TRBV12-3/TRBV12-4; CDR3nt: TGTGCCAGCAGTTTGGTCGGGGAGACCCAGTACTTC; CDR3aa: CASSLVGETQYF
d_gene: -; j_gene: TRBJ1-2; abundance: -; v_gene: TRBV5-5; CDR3nt: TGTGCCAGCAGCTCTGCTGGTAGGGATAACCTCCTTAACTATGGCTACACCTTC; CDR3aa: CASSSAGRDNLLNYGYTF
d_gene: -; j_gene: TRBJ1-3; abundance: -; v_gene: TRBV9; CDR3nt: TGTGCCAGCAGCGTAGATGGGGCAGGGAGGACCTCTGGAAACACCATATATTTT; CDR3aa: CASSVDGAGRTSGNTIYF
d_gene: -; j_gene: TRBJ1-4; abundance: -; v_gene: TRBV7-9; CDR3nt: TGTGCCAGCAATTTGGGCGTCCCCAGTGCAACTAATGAAAAACTGTTTTTT; CDR3aa: CASNLGVPSATNEKLFF
d_gene: -; j_gene: TRBJ1-5; abundance: -; v_gene: TRBV6-5; CDR3nt: TGTGCCAGCAGACACGGTCAGCCCCAGCATTTT; CDR3aa: CASRHGQPQHF
d_gene: -; j_gene: TRBJ1-2; abundance: -; v_gene: TRBV25-1; CDR3nt: TGTGCCAGCCGAATGTCAGGAGATGCTAGGGGCTACACCTTC; CDR3aa: CASRMSGDARGYTF
d_gene: -; j_gene: TRBJ1-6; abundance: -; v_gene: TRBV7-3; CDR3nt: TGTGCCAGCAGCCGGGACGGGTATAATTCACCCCTCCACTTT; CDR3aa: CASSRDGYNSPLHF
d_gene: TRBD1; j_gene: TRBJ1-2; abundance: -; v_gene: TRBV27; CDR3nt: TGTGCCAGCAGTTACGACAGGGCGGGCTATGGCTACACCTTC; CDR3aa: CASSYDRAGYGYTF
d_gene: TRBD1; j_gene: TRBJ1-1; abundance: -; v_gene: TRBV28; CDR3nt: TGTGCCAGCAGCCAGGGGGCTCGAGCTTTCTTT; CDR3aa: CASSQGARAFF
d_gene: -; j_gene: TRBJ2-5; abundance: once; v_gene: TRBV6-6; CDR3nt: TGTGCCAGCAGTCTCGGGACAGGCGGGAGTACCCAGTACTTC; CDR3aa: CASSLGTGGSTQYF
d_gene: -; j_gene: TRBJ1-6; abundance: once; v_gene: TRBV4-1; CDR3nt: TGCGCCAGCAGCCAAGTCGTCGGGATGCGGTCACCCCTCCACTTT; CDR3aa: CASSQVVGMRSPLHF
d_gene: TRBD2; j_gene: TRBJ2-5; abundance: -; v_gene: TRBV4-1; CDR3nt: TGCGCCAGCAGCCTCTCTCTAAATTTGGGACTAGCGGGGGGCCCATCCCAAGAGACCCAGTACTTC; CDR3aa: CASSLSLNLGLAGGPSQETQYF
d_gene: -; j_gene: TRBJ2-6; abundance: once; v_gene: TRBV6-2/TRBV6-3; CDR3nt: TGTGCCAGCAGTGACGCCGTTCGATCTGGGGCCAACGTCCTGACTTTC; CDR3aa: CASSDAVRSGANVLTF
d_gene: -; j_gene: TRBJ1-5; abundance: -; v_gene: TRBV19; CDR3nt: TGTGCCAGTAGTAACCAGGGCCGCCAGCCCCAGCATTTT; CDR3aa: CASSNQGRQPQHF
d_gene: -; j_gene: TRBJ1-2; abundance: -; v_gene: TRBV19; CDR3nt: TGTGCCAGTAAACCCTTTGCCACGCCGAACTATGGCTACACCTTC; CDR3aa: CASKPFATPNYGYTF
d_gene: -; j_gene: TRBJ2-7; abundance: -; v_gene: TRBV7-2; CDR3nt: TGTGCCAGCAGCTTAGTGTTGGCACCCTCCGAGCAGTACTTC; CDR3aa: CASSLVLAPSEQYF
d_gene: -; j_gene: TRBJ1-1; abundance: -; v_gene: TRBV4-3; CDR3nt: TGCGCCAGCAGCCAAAGGGGGGCTTTGAACACTGAAGCTTTCTTT; CDR3aa: CASSQRGALNTEAFF
d_gene: -; j_gene: TRBJ1-5; abundance: once; v_gene: TRBV15; CDR3nt: TGTGCCACCAGCAGAGATGGTCAGCCCCAGCATTTT; CDR3aa: CATSRDGQPQHF
d_gene: -; j_gene: TRBJ2-1; abundance: once; v_gene: TRBV19; CDR3nt: TGTGCCAGTAGTATCTGGTCAGTGGGCGGCTTGAGCTCCTACAATGAGCAGTTCTTC; CDR3aa: CASSIWSVGGLSSYNEQFF
d_gene: -; j_gene: TRBJ1-5; abundance: -; v_gene: TRBV6-5; CDR3nt: TGTGCCAGCAGTCCTAGAAGCAATCAGCCCCAGCATTTT; CDR3aa: CASSPRSNQPQHF
d_gene: -; j_gene: TRBJ1-2; abundance: once; v_gene: TRBV19; CDR3nt: TGTGCCAGTAGTTCCTCGACAGGAACCTATGGCTACACCTTC; CDR3aa: CASSSSTGTYGYTF
d_gene: TRBD2; j_gene: TRBJ2-5; abundance: -; v_gene: TRBV18; CDR3nt: TGTGCCAGCTCACCAATCCGCGGGGGGAGCCGAGAGACCCAGTACTTC; CDR3aa: CASSPIRGGSRETQYF